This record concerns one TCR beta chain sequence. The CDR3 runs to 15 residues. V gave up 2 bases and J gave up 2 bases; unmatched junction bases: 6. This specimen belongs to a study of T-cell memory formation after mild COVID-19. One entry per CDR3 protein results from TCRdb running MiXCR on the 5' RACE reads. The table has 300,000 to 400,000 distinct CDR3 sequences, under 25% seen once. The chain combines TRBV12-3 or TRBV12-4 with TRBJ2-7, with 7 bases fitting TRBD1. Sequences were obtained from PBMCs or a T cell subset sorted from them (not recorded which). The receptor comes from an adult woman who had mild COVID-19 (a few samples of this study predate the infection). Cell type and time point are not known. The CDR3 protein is CASSLIGQGAYEQYF. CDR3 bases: TGTGCCAGCAGTTTAATTGGGCAGGGGGCCTACGAGCAGTACTTC.